This TCR beta chain was sequenced in a study of radiotherapy plus CTLA-4 blockade in lung cancer. General study points: TCR clones from tumors expanded in blood after radiotherapy plus ipilimumab.

With regard to this clone: Its antigen is not identified.

This CDR3 comprises 14 residues. Germline assignment: CDR1 SGHAT and CDR2 FQNNGV. V lost 3 bases and J 5 bases, leaving 13 bases between the germline ends. Ipilimumab-mediated CTLA-4 blockade plus focal radiation was given to patients having chemo-refractory metastatic non-small-cell lung cancer. Assay used: immunoSEQ multiplex PCR; TCRdb lists only in-frame clones, some missing. The sample holds some 70,000 clones, around 79% seen once. The chain carries TRBV11-2 and TRBJ1-1, with D possibly TRBD1 on 5 matching bases. This TCR was recovered from a human donor with non-small cell lung cancer who had a complete response to radiotherapy plus ipilimumab. Sequenced here: peripheral blood, sampled from a patient treated with radiotherapy plus ipilimumab. Here the CDR3 DNA reads TGTGCCAGCAGCTTCACCGGAGGGGTGACTGAAGCTTTCTTT. It codes for CASSFTGGVTEAFF.